This T cell receptor beta chain stems from a study of cytomegalovirus exposure and HLA in healthy donors. The primer mix had 60 Vbeta and 13 Jbeta primers. The table came from immunoSEQ multiplex PCR; TCRdb's copy has only in-frame clones and leaves some out. Seen here are tens of thousands of clones, around 84% observed once, and the top ten hold 2% to 3%. This clone was counted only a few times. Its antigen is unknown. With 10 bases removed from V and 1 base from J, the gap between germline ends came to 15 bases. The CDR3 sequence is 14 residues long. CDR1 and CDR2 (germline): SNHLY, FYNNEI. Study results and limitations: Later work showed greater clonal expansion in HLA-associated TCR beta chains than in equally common others.

V is TRBV2 and J is TRBJ2-3; D uncertain. The sequencing input was PBMCs. This TCR came from a woman between 50 and 59 years old in good health and CMV-seronegative. As DNA, the CDR3 is TGTGCCACGAGGCCTAGGTATGGCACAGATACGCAGTATTTT. Translated, it gives CATRPRYGTDTQYF.